Presented here are 26 T cell receptor beta chains from one specimen sequenced in a study of CD8 T cells in ankylosing spondylitis. TCRdb re-analysed the 5' RACE reads in MiXCR, keeping a single row per CDR3 protein. The sample includes hundreds of thousands of distinct CDR3 sequences, more than 25% seen only once; the top ten take 5% to 7.5%. The material sequenced was blood, either unsorted or a sorted T cell fraction (not recorded which). These receptors were obtained from a male donor with ankylosing spondylitis or in good health (not recorded which).

Turning to this clonotype: A much larger clone is a single base away; this may be a read error. V usage is TRBV20-1 and J usage is TRBJ2-1; tentative D call: TRBD2 (6 bases). Germline V CDR1 and CDR2: DFQATT, SNEGSKA (reference sequence). This CDR3 has 12 residues. The V end lost 5 bases, the J end lost 8 bases, and 13 bases lay between the germline ends. CDR3 sequence reads: CSAQTRADEQFF. The CDR3 nucleotides read TGCAGTGCTCAGACTAGAGCAGATGAGCAGTTCTTC.

By sample fraction, this clonotype is medium-sized. The CDR3 protein is CAISEGTGKGNNEQFF. The CDR3 nucleotides are TGTGCCATCAGTGAAGGGACAGGGAAGGGGAACAATGAGCAGTTCTTC. The chain uses TRBV10-3 and TRBJ2-1, with 9 bases fitting TRBD1. This CDR3 contains 16 residues. Germline CDR1 is ENHRY and CDR2 is SYGVKD. V lost 3 bases and J lost 5; bases outside the gene matches: 8.

This clonotype was picked up a small number of times. Here the CDR3 reads CAIKEGPDYGYTF. CDR3 DNA: TGTGCCATCAAGGAGGGACCGGACTATGGCTACACCTTC. The chain couples TRBV10-3 to TRBJ1-2, with D perhaps matching TRBD1 (5 bases). Germline V gives CDR1 ENHRY, CDR2 SYGVKD. Trimming stripped 7 bases from V and 3 bases from J, with 12 bases between. The CDR3 loop spans 13 amino acids.

This clonotype was counted only a few times. The chain joins TRBV7-9 to TRBJ2-3; TRBD2 agrees at 10 bases. With 8 bases clipped from V and 1 base from J, the junction kept 0 bases outside the gene matches. The CDR3 is 13 amino acids. Germline-derived CDR1 and CDR2 are SEHNR and FQNEAQ (reference sequence). Here the CDR3 DNA reads TGTGCCAGCGGACTAGCGGGCACAGATACGCAGTATTTT. It specifies CASGLAGTDTQYF.

This clonotype appeared a few times. V gene TRBV20-1 combines with J gene TRBJ2-1; TRBD2 matches at 10 bases. J lost 6 bases, V lost 3 bases, and 14 bases had no gene match. The CDR3 has 17 amino acids. Germline CDR1 is DFQATT and CDR2 is SNEGSKA (reference sequence). In nucleotides, the CDR3 is TGCAGTGCTAGTGACTCTAGCGGGAGACGGTATAGCAATGAGCAGTTCTTC. This sequence encodes CSASDSSGRRYSNEQFF.

This chain connects TRBV29-1 to TRBJ1-4, with unresolved D. CDR1 SQVTM and CDR2 ANQGSEA come from the germline V gene. There are 12 residues in the CDR3. The V gene lost 4 bases and the J gene lost 8 bases, with 11 bases spanning the gap. CDR3 in amino acids: CSVGRLGEKLFF. CDR3 nucleotides: TGCAGCGTTGGTCGACTGGGGGAAAAACTGTTTTTT.

This clonotype was counted a few times. The chain carries TRBV29-1 and TRBJ2-7; weak D call: TRBD1 (5 bases). Germline-derived CDR1 and CDR2 are SQVTM and ANQGSEA. Trimming cost V 4 bases and J 3 bases, with 13 bases left between them. The CDR3 has 13 amino acids. The CDR3 region has the DNA TGCAGCGTTGCTCGGCGACAGAACTACGAGCAGTACTTC. Its protein is CSVARRQNYEQYF.

The chain has TRBV6-5 and TRBJ1-2; TRBD1 aligns across 8 bases. J lost 4 bases, V lost 4 bases, and 14 bases had no gene match. Germline CDR1 reads MNHEY; CDR2 reads SVGAGI. This CDR3 comprises 17 residues. CDR3 sequence (DNA): TGTGCCAGCAGTTCACCTTCGATTAAGGACAGGGTCTATGGCTACACCTTC. Translation gives CASSSPSIKDRVYGYTF.

This clonotype was observed many times. The genes are TRBV29-1 and TRBJ2-1; possibly TRBD1 or TRBD2 for D (8 bases each). CDR3 length: 15 amino acids. The V end lost 7 bases, the J end lost 6 bases, and 22 bases lay between the germline ends. From germline, CDR1 is SQVTM and CDR2 ANQGSEA. As DNA, the CDR3 is TGCAGCGCCGGGGGGGGACAGGAGATTTTCAATGAGCAGTTCTTC. Protein: CSAGGGQEIFNEQFF.

Many counts were recorded for this clonotype. The chain joins TRBV28 to TRBJ1-2; no clear D. The ends were cut back, 5 bases at V and 4 bases at J, with 14 bases in the middle. The CDR3 extends over 14 amino acids. Germline assignment: CDR1 MDHEN and CDR2 SYDVKM. The CDR3 region is CASSTFLGGYGYTF. CDR3 in DNA: TGTGCCAGCAGTACCTTCTTGGGAGGCTATGGCTACACCTTC.

In this sample, this clonotype turned up many times. V usage is TRBV12-3 or TRBV12-4 and J usage is TRBJ2-3, with 7 bases that match TRBD2. The ends lost 5 bases at V and 2 bases at J; junction bases unmatched: 10. The CDR3 totals 16 residues. CDR3 sequence reads: CASSLEGGRYTDTQYF. The CDR3 DNA follows: TGTGCCAGCAGTCTGGAGGGAGGGCGATACACAGATACGCAGTATTTT.

The chain carries TRBV20-1 and TRBJ1-5; D is ambiguous. Germline V CDR1 and CDR2: DFQATT, SNEGSKA (reference sequence). Trimming cost V 0 bases and J 0 bases, with 9 bases left between them. This CDR3 is 15 amino acids long. The DNA of the CDR3 is TGCAGTGCTAGAGATCGGGTCAATAGCAATCAGCCCCAGCATTTT. It specifies CSARDRVNSNQPQHF.

This clonotype was seen more than once but under ten times. The chain carries TRBV29-1 and TRBJ1-5; no definite D call. Trimming took off 6 bases at V and 7 bases at J, with 16 bases between the two ends. The CDR3 totals 13 residues. The germline gives CDR1 SQVTM, CDR2 ANQGSEA. As DNA, the CDR3 is TGCAGCGTGGACTGGACGGCCGCCCAGCCCCAGCATTTT. Its translation is CSVDWTAAQPQHF. Complete variable domain (other parts from reference TRBV29-1 and TRBJ1-5): SAVISQKPSRDICQRGTSLTIQCQVDSQVTMMFWYRQQPGQSLTLIATANQGSEATYESGFVIDKFPISRPNLTFSTLTVSNMSPEDSSIYLCSVDWTAAQPQHFGDGTRLSIL.

This clonotype was seen a handful of times. This chain uses TRBV29-1 with TRBJ2-1; D is undetermined. Germline CDR1 reads SQVTM; CDR2 reads ANQGSEA. The V gene lost 5 bases and the J gene lost 7 bases, with 12 bases spanning the gap. The CDR3 sequence is 12 residues long. CDR3 residues: CSVLKLRNEQFF. The CDR3 nucleotides read TGCAGCGTTCTTAAGCTGAGGAATGAGCAGTTCTTC.

In this sample, this clonotype turned up many times. The V call is TRBV20-1, the J call TRBJ2-3; D gene uncertain. The CDR3 covers 11 residues. V lost 7 bases and J 4 bases, leaving 9 bases between the germline ends. Per germline, CDR1 DFQATT and CDR2 SNEGSKA (reference sequence). The CDR3 protein is CSELDADTQYF. DNA of the CDR3: TGCAGTGAACTTGACGCAGATACGCAGTATTTT.

This clonotype was seen repeatedly, ten times or more. The chain joins TRBV6-1 to TRBJ1-5; a possible D gene is TRBD1 (6 bases). The CDR3 runs 15 residues. V lost 7 bases and J 11 bases, leaving 24 bases between the germline ends. Looked up from germline, CDR1 is MNHNS and CDR2 is SASEGT. The CDR3 sequence is CASNPRTEALSAQHF. The CDR3 nucleotides are TGTGCCAGCAATCCCAGGACAGAGGCCTTGTCCGCCCAGCATTTT.

The V call is TRBV10-3, the J call TRBJ2-7, with no clear D. Germline V gene data show CDR1 as ENHRY and CDR2 as SYGVKD. V was cut by 4 bases and J by 2 bases, with 9 bases left in between. The CDR3 length is 13 residues. CDR3 coding DNA: TGTGCCATCAGTGCTGGGGTAACCTACGAGCAGTACTTC. It yields the protein CAISAGVTYEQYF.

This clonotype turned up a few times. The V gene is TRBV4-2, the J gene TRBJ2-5, with D perhaps given as TRBD1 or TRBD2 (5 bases each). This CDR3 is built from 14 residues. Germline V gene data show CDR1 as LGHNA and CDR2 as YNFKEQ. V dropped 1 base and J dropped 5 bases, with 11 bases sitting between them. CDR3 nucleotides: TGTGCCAGCAGCCAAGGCTCTGGGACGGAGACCCAGTACTTC. Translation: CASSQGSGTETQYF.

This clonotype was counted only a few times. This chain joins TRBV12-3 or TRBV12-4 and TRBJ2-7; 11 bases agree with TRBD2. The CDR3 is 14 amino acids. The J segment lost 6 bases and the V segment lost 6 bases, leaving 7 bases of the junction unmatched. The CDR3 is CASSLTSGTGEQYF. The CDR3 DNA follows: TGTGCCAGCAGCTTGACTAGCGGGACAGGCGAGCAGTACTTC.

The gene calls are TRBV5-1 and TRBJ1-2; D possibly corresponds to TRBD1 (5 bases). Germline-derived CDR1 and CDR2 are SGHRS and YFSETQ. V was pared by 4 bases and J by 5 bases, with 18 bases between. The CDR3 totals 15 residues. The CDR3 sequence is CASSPNGAGLYGYTF. The CDR3 DNA reads TGCGCCAGCAGCCCTAACGGGGCAGGGCTATATGGCTACACCTTC.

The rearrangement joins TRBV6-1 to TRBJ2-3; 7 positions match TRBD1. In germline, CDR1 is MNHNS, CDR2 SASEGT. The CDR3 spans 14 residues. V dropped 6 bases and J dropped 4; count of bases not matched to a gene: 7. CDR3 amino acids: CASRSRQGPDTQYF. The CDR3 DNA reads as TGTGCCAGCAGATCCCGACAGGGCCCAGATACGCAGTATTTT.

This clonotype was observed many times. The chain couples TRBV3-1 to TRBJ2-7; D is undetermined. CDR3 length: 14 residues. The V end lost 2 bases, the J end lost 4 bases, and 12 bases lay between the germline ends. Germline-derived CDR1 and CDR2 are LGHDT and YNNKEL (reference sequence). The CDR3 bases are TGTGCCAGCAGCCAACTAGGGTCGGAATACGAGCAGTACTTC. The encoded protein is CASSQLGSEYEQYF.

This clonotype was detected many times. The chain carries TRBV2 and TRBJ2-3; maybe TRBD2 (6 bases). CDR3 size: 16 residues. Germline V CDR1 and CDR2: SNHLY, FYNNEI. The V end lost 5 bases, the J end lost 7 bases, and 22 bases lay between the germline ends. CDR3 sequence (DNA): TGTGCCAGCAGTTACGGAACTAGCAGGCGGGAAAATACGCAGTATTTT. It encodes CASSYGTSRRENTQYF.

The chain carries TRBV15 and TRBJ2-7; TRBD2 aligns across 8 bases. This CDR3 spans 15 amino acids. Per the germline V gene, CDR1 is LNHNV and CDR2 is YYDKDF (reference sequence). The J segment lost 6 bases and the V segment lost 0 bases, leaving 7 bases of the junction unmatched. CDR3 in DNA: TGTGCCACCAGCAGAGACGGGAGGGCTGAGGCCGAGCAGTACTTC. It specifies CATSRDGRAEAEQYF. Drawing the rest from reference TRBV15 and TRBJ2-7, the complete variable domain is DAMVIQNPRYQVTQFGKPVTLSCSQTLNHNVMYWYQQKSSQAPKLLFHYYDKDFNNEADTPDNFQSRRPNTSFCFLDIRSPGLGDTAMYLCATSRDGRAEAEQYFGPGTRLTVT.

This clonotype has just a few counts. This chain connects TRBV6-5 to TRBJ2-7; TRBD2 aligns across 10 bases. The length of the CDR3 is 16 residues. Germline loops: CDR1 MNHEY, CDR2 SVGAGI. V was pared by 0 bases and J by 1 base, with 3 bases of the junction left unmatched. The CDR3 reads CASSYSLAGLSYEQYF. The CDR3 DNA sequence: TGTGCCAGCAGTTACTCACTAGCGGGATTATCCTACGAGCAGTACTTC.

This clonotype was counted a few times. The rearrangement uses TRBV12-3 or TRBV12-4 and TRBJ1-2; no clear D gene. Trimming left V 2 bases short and J 0 bases short, with 7 bases between. The CDR3 totals 14 residues. The CDR3 protein is CASSLHAPNYGYTF. CDR3 in DNA: TGTGCCAGCAGTTTACACGCACCTAACTATGGCTACACCTTC.